The source of this TCR beta chain is a study of T cells in localized non-small cell lung cancer. Germline V gene sequence: CDR1 MGHRA, CDR2 YSYEKL. Trimming pared 1 base from V and 1 base from J, leaving 8 bases between. CDR3 size: 15 residues. Here immunoSEQ multiplex PCR was the method, and the copy in TCRdb shows in-frame clones only, minus some. The table has over 70,000 clones, under 95% seen once. V and J are TRBV4-1 and TRBJ1-5; the D is unclear. Sequences were derived from PBMCs, sampled before any cancer treatment. The TCR was taken from a woman aged 35 to 70 with stage II squamous cell lung carcinoma. CDR3 in DNA: TGCGCCAGCAGCCAAGGCTGGTCCAGCAATCAGCCCCAGCATTTT. It codes for CASSQGWSSNQPQHF.